These 19 T cell receptor beta chains share one sample of origin, sequenced in a study of cytomegalovirus exposure and HLA in healthy donors. 60 Vbeta and 13 Jbeta primers were used in PCR. This table comes from immunoSEQ multiplex PCR, and its TCRdb copy is limited to in-frame clones, with some not included. The top ten clones hold more than 0.5% of a sample with under 200,000 clones, around 80% of them seen once. What was sequenced was PBMCs. The origin of the receptors is a woman between 50 and 59 years old in good health and CMV-seronegative.

The J gene is TRBJ2-1, the V gene TRBV6-6; tentatively, D is TRBD2 (5 bases). The germline gives CDR1 MNHNY, CDR2 SVGAGI (reference sequence). The CDR3 length is 15 residues. The V end was cut by 2 bases, the J end by 7 bases, with 15 bases between. CDR3 region: CASSYPGKKENEQFF. CDR3 nucleotides: TGTGCCAGCAGTTACCCCGGGAAGAAGGAGAATGAGCAGTTCTTC.

V is TRBV5-4 and J is TRBJ2-1, with 8 positions matching TRBD1. The trim removed 4 bases at V and 8 bases at J, leaving 2 bases unmatched. The CDR3 spans 12 residues. CDR1 is SGHNT, CDR2 YYREEE, per germline (reference sequence). The CDR3 region has the DNA TGTGCCAGCAGCCTGGACAGGGATGAGCAGTTCTTC. Its translation is CASSLDRDEQFF.

The chain joins TRBV19 to TRBJ1-3; D remains ambiguous. This CDR3 is 18 amino acids long. Germline V gene sequence: CDR1 LNHDA, CDR2 SQIVND (reference sequence). The germline V and J ends were trimmed by 4 bases and 0 bases, with 19 bases remaining between them. The CDR3 is CASSTEPPSRSSGNTIYF. Here the CDR3 DNA reads TGTGCCAGTAGTACCGAACCTCCATCGAGGAGCTCTGGAAACACCATATATTTT.

V is TRBV27 and J is TRBJ2-1; 8 bases line up with TRBD1. The CDR3 consists of 14 residues. Looked up from germline, CDR1 is MNHEY and CDR2 is SMNVEV (reference sequence). J was trimmed by 5 bases and V by 3 bases; bases with no gene match: 3. The CDR3 protein is CASSFWGQDNEQFF. The CDR3 DNA reads TGTGCCAGCAGTTTTTGGGGACAGGACAATGAGCAGTTCTTC.

V is TRBV11-2 and J is TRBJ1-4; the D gene is possibly TRBD1 (6 bases). Germline CDR1 and CDR2: SGHAT and FQNNGV. V shed 4 bases and J shed 6 bases, with 9 bases lying between them. The CDR3 is 13 amino acids. The CDR3 spells CASSSDRHEKLFF. As DNA, the CDR3 is TGTGCCAGCAGCTCTGACAGGCATGAAAAACTGTTTTTT.

Here the CDR3 reads CATSRGLAGGPYNEQFF. In DNA, the CDR3 is TGTGCCACCAGCAGAGGGCTAGCGGGGGGGCCCTACAATGAGCAGTTCTTC. The rearrangement joins TRBV15 to TRBJ2-1; 12 nucleotides agree with TRBD2. Germline loops: CDR1 LNHNV, CDR2 YYDKDF (reference sequence). CDR3 length: 17 amino acids. Trimming at V came to 1 base and at J to 2 bases, leaving 3 bases not matched to a gene.

J is TRBJ2-3 and V is TRBV5-1; perhaps TRBD1 as D (6 bases). Trimming removed 4 bases from V and 0 bases from J, with 9 bases in between. The CDR3 length is 14 residues. CDR1 and CDR2 from the germline V gene are SGHRS and YFSETQ. This CDR3 reads CASSGTQSTDTQYF. The CDR3 DNA is TGCGCCAGCAGCGGGACACAGAGCACAGATACGCAGTATTTT.

The chain carries TRBV2 and TRBJ2-2; tentatively, D is TRBD1 (5 bases). This CDR3 region has 15 residues. In germline, CDR1 is SNHLY, CDR2 FYNNEI. Trimming pared 6 bases from V and 1 base from J, leaving 12 bases between. CDR3 sequence (DNA): TGTGCCAGCAGAAAAAATGGACAGAACACCGGGGAGCTGTTTTTT. Residues: CASRKNGQNTGELFF.

The chain recombines TRBV28 with TRBJ1-1; 8 nucleotides line up with TRBD1. Germline CDR1 and CDR2: MDHEN and SYDVKM. V lost 6 bases to trimming and J lost 2 bases; unmatched junction nucleotides: 5. This CDR3 spans 14 amino acids. CDR3 amino acids: CASSQTGANTEAFF. CDR3 in DNA: TGTGCCAGCAGCCAGACAGGGGCCAACACTGAAGCTTTCTTT. The whole variable domain, filled in from reference TRBV28 and TRBJ1-1, reads DVKVTQSSRYLVKRTGEKVFLECVQDMDHENMFWYRQDPGLGLRLIYFSYDVKMKEKGDIPEGYSVSREKKERFSLILESASTNQTSMYLCASSQTGANTEAFFGQGTRLTVV.

In this sample, this clone turned up a few times. The chain employs TRBV27 and TRBJ2-7, with unresolved D. The CDR3 covers 14 residues. The V gene's germline CDR1 is MNHEY and CDR2 SMNVEV (reference sequence). The V end lost 3 bases, the J end lost 5 bases, and 14 bases lay between the germline ends. CDR3 nucleotide sequence: TGTGCCAGCAGTTTCGGCGGTCCCCCCAACGAGCAGTACTTC. It yields the protein CASSFGGPPNEQYF.

This chain uses TRBV6-5 with TRBJ1-2, with no clear D. Germline values: CDR1 MNHEY, CDR2 SVGAGI. V shed 2 bases and J shed 3 bases, with 10 bases lying between them. This CDR3 is 14 amino acids long. As DNA, the CDR3 is TGTGCCAGCAGTTACAAGGGAGGGTACTATGGCTACACCTTC. It encodes CASSYKGGYYGYTF.

The genes are TRBV6-4 and TRBJ1-2; D gene unclear. Germline CDR1 reads MRHNA; CDR2 reads SNTAGT. Trimming took off 8 bases at V and 0 bases at J, with 16 bases between the two ends. The CDR3 covers 15 residues. Here the CDR3 DNA reads TGTGCCAGCGTATACAACAGCCATTCTAACTATGGCTACACCTTC. Translation: CASVYNSHSNYGYTF.

The chain couples TRBV2 to TRBJ2-3; tentative D call: TRBD2 (5 bases). V dropped 7 bases and J dropped 4 bases, with 9 bases sitting between them. CDR1 and CDR2 (germline): SNHLY, FYNNEI. This CDR3 contains 12 residues. The CDR3: CASKEDSDTQYF. DNA of the CDR3: TGTGCCAGCAAGGAGGACTCAGATACGCAGTATTTT.

This sequence joins TRBV9 and TRBJ1-1; 8 nucleotides line up with TRBD1. The length of the CDR3 is 15 residues. J was trimmed by 4 bases and V by 4 bases; bases with no gene match: 9. In germline, CDR1 is SGDLS, CDR2 YYNGEE. This chain's CDR3 is CASSYGGTGRTEAFF. The CDR3 bases are TGTGCCAGCAGCTATGGGGGGACAGGCCGCACTGAAGCTTTCTTT. Complete variable domain (other parts from reference TRBV9 and TRBJ1-1): DSGVTQTPKHLITATGQRVTLRCSPRSGDLSVYWYQQSLDQGLQFLIQYYNGEERAKGNILERFSAQQFPDLHSELNLSSLELGDSALYFCASSYGGTGRTEAFFGQGTRLTVV.

The J gene is TRBJ2-5, the V gene TRBV6-1; possible D gene TRBD2, 6 bases. The CDR3 contains 15 residues. Trimming took 7 bases from V and 5 from J, leaving 20 bases between them. The V gene's germline CDR1 is MNHNS and CDR2 SASEGT. CDR3 nucleotides: TGTGCCAGCATTCCCCTTGGGGTGGCGGGGGAGACCCAGTACTTC. It encodes CASIPLGVAGETQYF.

J is TRBJ2-5 and V is TRBV7-9, with TRBD2 matching over 13 bases. V lost 6 bases and J lost 11; bases outside the gene matches: 9. CDR3 size: 14 residues. Germline V gene data show CDR1 as SEHNR and CDR2 as FQNEAQ (reference sequence). As DNA, the CDR3 is TGTGCCAGCAGTGGACTAGCGGGAGCTCAAGAGCAGTACTTC. Translation: CASSGLAGAQEQYF.

V and J are TRBV7-8 and TRBJ1-2; 9 bases are a match to TRBD1. The junction had 4 bases not matched to a gene; V was cut back by 1 base and J by 4 bases. This CDR3 has 15 residues. CDR1 is SGHVS and CDR2 is FQNEAQ in the germline V gene. The chain's CDR3 is CASSLGRTGVYGYTF. CDR3 bases: TGTGCCAGCAGCTTAGGAAGGACAGGGGTCTATGGCTACACCTTC.

V usage is TRBV18 and J usage is TRBJ1-1, with D tentatively TRBD1 (5 bases). The CDR3 is made up of 16 amino acids. V gave up 2 bases and J gave up 3 bases, with 16 bases separating them. Germline CDR1 KGHSH, CDR2 LQKENI. This CDR3 reads CASSPGFSGGYTEAFF. For the CDR3, the DNA is TGTGCCAGCTCACCAGGGTTTTCGGGGGGGTACACTGAAGCTTTCTTT.

The gene calls are TRBV10-3 and TRBJ2-6; D possibly corresponds to TRBD2 (5 bases). This CDR3 spans 15 amino acids. Per germline, CDR1 ENHRY and CDR2 SYGVKD. V shed 0 bases and J shed 4 bases, with 7 bases lying between them. CDR3 in amino acids: CAISESRVGANVLTF. CDR3 nucleotide sequence: TGTGCCATCAGTGAGTCGAGGGTAGGGGCCAACGTCCTGACTTTC.